What follows describes a single T cell receptor beta chain. Using immunoSEQ multiplex PCR, the repertoire was profiled, and TCRdb retains in-frame clones only, with some absent. The repertoire consists of about 70,000 clones, with 85% to 90% occurring once and the leading ten covering approximately 10%. V lost 5 bases and J lost 5, with 18 bases in between. The CDR3 has 15 amino acids. Germline V CDR1 and CDR2: LNHDA, SQIVND (reference sequence). The data were obtained in a study of lymphopenia after photon versus proton radiotherapy. This sample comprised peripheral blood, obtained from a patient treated with proton-based radiotherapy. The chain uses TRBV19 and TRBJ1-1, with a weak D call TRBD1 (6 bases). The source is a man at least 80 years old with esophageal cancer. In nucleotides, the CDR3 is TGTGCCAGTAGTGACTACAGGGCCCTGGGGACTGAAGCTTTCTTT. As protein: CASSDYRALGTEAFF. The full variable domain, in which reference TRBV19 and TRBJ1-1 provide the parts outside the CDR3, is DGGITQSPKYLFRKEGQNVTLSCEQNLNHDAMYWYRQDPGQGLRLIYYSQIVNDFQKGDIAEGYSVSREKKESFPLTVTSAQKNPTAFYLCASSDYRALGTEAFFGQGTRLTVV.